This T cell receptor beta chain is from a study of T cell responses to AZD1222 COVID-19 vaccine. The CDR3 sequence is 14 residues long. The germline V gene encodes CDR1 GTSNPN and CDR2 SVGIG (reference sequence). With 0 bases removed from V and 3 bases from J, the gap between germline ends came to 11 bases. Method: immunoSEQ multiplex PCR; TCRdb's copy keeps in-frame clones and lacks some. The table lists some 150,000 clones, approximately 91% of them singletons. The genes are TRBV30 and TRBJ1-1; D is possibly TRBD1 (5 bases). Material: peripheral blood, obtained on day 0 of AZD1222 vaccination. The source is an adult in good health. The CDR3 DNA reads as TGTGCCTGGAGTGTAGGGTTAGGGGACACTGAAGCTTTCTTT. This codes for CAWSVGLGDTEAFF.